One and the same sample provided the 27 T cell receptor beta chains below, sequenced in a study of chronic HIV infection and antiretroviral therapy. TCRdb reprocessed the 5' RACE reads via MiXCR and lists one record per CDR3 protein. This table has about 48,000 distinct CDR3 sequences, about a fifth appearing once. The sequencing input was peripheral blood. These receptors were obtained from an adult who had HIV and had not received antiretroviral therapy, or was an uninfected healthy control (not recorded which).

CDR3 residues: CASRLQGNQPQHF. DNA of the CDR3: TGTGCCAGCAGGCTACAGGGTAATCAGCCCCAGCATTTT. This chain uses TRBV28 with TRBJ1-5; D may be TRBD1 (6 bases). The CDR3 length is 13 residues. The germline gives CDR1 MDHEN, CDR2 SYDVKM. With 6 bases removed from V and 4 bases from J, the gap between germline ends came to 10 bases.

The rearrangement joins TRBV6-6 to TRBJ1-1; D is unresolved. The V gene lost 3 bases and the J gene lost 3 bases, with 11 bases spanning the gap. The length of the CDR3 is 14 residues. In germline, CDR1 is MNHNY, CDR2 SVGAGI (reference sequence). The CDR3 loop is CASSYHPADTEAFF. Here the CDR3 DNA reads TGTGCCAGCAGTTATCACCCGGCGGACACTGAAGCTTTCTTT.

This clonotype was seen a handful of times. V usage is TRBV29-1 and J usage is TRBJ1-2; TRBD1 might be the D (5 bases). The CDR3 runs 12 residues. V gave up 4 bases and J gave up 3 bases, with 9 bases separating them. The V gene's germline CDR1 is SQVTM and CDR2 ANQGSEA. Here the CDR3 reads CSVGGIDYGYTF. The CDR3 coding sequence is TGCAGCGTTGGGGGGATCGACTATGGCTACACCTTC.

This clonotype has a handful of counts. The V and J genes are TRBV6-5 and TRBJ2-7; no clear D gene. The V gene's germline CDR1 is MNHEY and CDR2 SVGAGI. CDR3 length: 13 amino acids. V was clipped by 6 bases and J by 6 bases, with 15 bases between them. The CDR3: CASSRSRVGEQYF. The CDR3 coding sequence is TGTGCCAGCAGCAGAAGCCGGGTAGGCGAGCAGTACTTC.

This clonotype showed up just once. The rearrangement uses TRBV4-1 and TRBJ2-7; D may be TRBD1 (5 bases). The V and J ends lost 3 bases and 3 bases respectively, with 12 bases between them. The CDR3 spans 14 residues. Per the germline V gene, CDR1 is MGHRA and CDR2 is YSYEKL. This chain's CDR3 is CASSHPNRRYEQYF. The CDR3 nucleotides are TGCGCCAGCAGCCATCCCAACAGGCGCTACGAGCAGTACTTC.

This clonotype was observed a few times. The chain uses TRBV28 and TRBJ1-5; no clear D gene. The CDR3 is 12 residues long. Between the trimmed V and J ends, which lost 8 bases and 1 base, there was a span of 6 bases. CDR1 is MDHEN, CDR2 SYDVKM, per germline. The CDR3 DNA follows: TGTGCCAGCGGACGAAGCAATCAGCCCCAGCATTTT. Amino acid sequence: CASGRSNQPQHF.

CDR3 residues: CATSVSTGGIPSYEQYF. The CDR3 nucleotides are TGTGCCACCAGCGTTTCTACCGGCGGGATCCCCTCCTACGAGCAGTACTTC. The V gene is TRBV15, the J gene TRBJ2-7; weak D call: TRBD2 (6 bases). Germline V gene data show CDR1 as LNHNV and CDR2 as YYDKDF (reference sequence). With 5 bases removed from V and 0 bases from J, the gap between germline ends came to 20 bases. There are 17 residues in the CDR3.

This clonotype was seen only once. The V gene is TRBV20-1, the J gene TRBJ1-4, with 7 bases lining up with TRBD1. Per the germline V gene, CDR1 is DFQATT and CDR2 is SNEGSKA (reference sequence). The CDR3 runs to 11 residues. The CDR3 spells CSGQANEKLFF. The CDR3 DNA follows: TGCTCCGGACAGGCTAATGAAAAACTGTTTTTT.

This chain connects TRBV15 to TRBJ2-7; 10 positions match TRBD2. This CDR3 has 14 amino acids. Per the germline V gene, CDR1 is LNHNV and CDR2 is YYDKDF (reference sequence). V was clipped by 4 bases and J by 4 bases; unmatched bases: 4. In DNA, the CDR3 is TGTGCCACCAGCATAAGGACTAGCGGATACGAGCAGTACTTC. This gives the protein CATSIRTSGYEQYF.

This clonotype was detected a few times. The chain combines TRBV27 with TRBJ1-1, with D perhaps matching TRBD1 (6 bases). The CDR3 covers 14 residues. The germline CDR1 and CDR2 sequences are MNHEY and SMNVEV (reference sequence). V was shortened by 6 bases and J by 0 bases, with 11 bases between the two germline ends. The CDR3 loop is CASRGGSMNTEAFF. CDR3 bases: TGTGCCAGCAGAGGGGGTTCCATGAACACTGAAGCTTTCTTT.

The chain has TRBV11-2 and TRBJ2-5; D remains unclear. The CDR3 is 14 amino acids. Germline CDR1 and CDR2: SGHAT and FQNNGV. V was pared by 1 base and J by 1 base, with 7 bases between. CDR3 region: CASSLAVGQETQYF. CDR3 DNA sequence: TGTGCCAGCAGCTTAGCGGTGGGCCAAGAGACCCAGTACTTC.

This clonotype was recorded a few times. The J gene is TRBJ1-5, the V gene TRBV4-1, with a tentative D call TRBD1 (5 bases). The CDR3 sequence is 16 residues long. Germline CDR1 reads MGHRA; CDR2 reads YSYEKL. With 1 base removed from V and 2 bases from J, the gap between germline ends came to 12 bases. The CDR3 loop reads CASSQVQGDRNQPQHF. Written as DNA, the CDR3 is TGCGCCAGCAGCCAAGTACAAGGGGATCGCAATCAGCCCCAGCATTTT.

This clonotype came up a few times. The chain joins TRBV29-1 to TRBJ2-3; 10 bases map to TRBD2. The CDR3 is 12 residues long. The V gene end was trimmed by 7 bases and the J gene end by 5 bases; junction bases not matched to a gene: 3. In germline, CDR1 is SQVTM, CDR2 ANQGSEA. The CDR3 sequence is CSARLAGDTQYF. The CDR3 DNA is TGCAGCGCCCGACTAGCGGGAGATACGCAGTATTTT.

The chain links TRBV29-1 to TRBJ2-3; perhaps D is TRBD1 or TRBD2 (5 bases each). This CDR3 contains 14 residues. The V gene lost 4 bases and the J gene lost 0 bases, with 11 bases spanning the gap. The germline CDR1 and CDR2 sequences are SQVTM and ANQGSEA. The CDR3 region is CSVGDGGSTDTQYF. The CDR3, as DNA: TGCAGCGTTGGGGATGGGGGAAGCACAGATACGCAGTATTTT.

The J gene is TRBJ1-5, the V gene TRBV5-1; no clear D gene. The CDR3 spans 15 residues. Per the germline V gene, CDR1 is SGHRS and CDR2 is YFSETQ. V was shortened by 3 bases and J by 3 bases, with 13 bases between the two germline ends. The CDR3 DNA is TGCGCCAGCAGCTACGCCGGGCAGGACAATCAGCCCCAGCATTTT. This encodes CASSYAGQDNQPQHF.

This chain uses TRBV6-1 with TRBJ1-2; D unclear. Germline V gene data show CDR1 as MNHNS and CDR2 as SASEGT. Trimming left V 6 bases short and J 4 bases short, with 18 bases between. This CDR3 region has 15 residues. CDR3 in amino acids: CASSAAETAFYGYTF. In DNA form, the CDR3 reads TGTGCCAGCAGCGCGGCCGAGACCGCCTTCTATGGCTACACCTTC.

This clonotype came up a few times. The rearrangement uses TRBV28 and TRBJ2-5; TRBD2 matches at 7 bases. Germline-derived CDR1 and CDR2 are MDHEN and SYDVKM. V shed 4 bases and J 1 base; nucleotides not matched to a gene: 6. The CDR3 sequence is 15 residues long. This CDR3 reads CASSSPSGLQETQYF. CDR3 coding DNA: TGTGCCAGCAGTTCGCCTAGCGGCCTCCAAGAGACCCAGTACTTC.

This clonotype has just a few counts. The chain employs TRBV29-1 and TRBJ1-2; possibly TRBD1 for D (6 bases). The CDR3 sequence is 12 residues long. In germline, CDR1 is SQVTM, CDR2 ANQGSEA. As DNA, the CDR3 is TGCCACAGGGACAACCCTAACTATGGCTACACCTTC. Its translation is CHRDNPNYGYTF. The full variable domain, with the rest looked up from reference TRBV29-1 and TRBJ1-2, is SAVISQKPSRDICQRGTSLTIQCQVDSQVTMMFWYRQQPGQSLTLIATANQGSEATYESGFVIDKFPISRPNLTFSTLTVSNMSPEDSSIYLCHRDNPNYGYTFGSGTRLTVV.

This clonotype turned up a few times. The chain uses TRBV5-4 and TRBJ2-4; TRBD1 matches at 7 bases. This CDR3 comprises 13 residues. Losses at the gene ends were 5 bases for V and 15 bases for J; bases not matched to a gene: 14. CDR1 and CDR2 (germline): SGHNT, YYREEE (reference sequence). This CDR3 reads CASRTATGTAWYF. The CDR3, as DNA: TGTGCCAGCAGAACCGCCACCGGGACAGCATGGTACTTC.

This clonotype was seen many times. The chain uses TRBV28 and TRBJ2-1, with TRBD2 matching over 9 bases. J was trimmed by 9 bases and V by 5 bases; bases with no gene match: 8. Germline V lookup: CDR1 MDHEN, CDR2 SYDVKM. The CDR3 runs to 14 residues. The CDR3 nucleotides are TGTGCCAGCAGTCAGACCGGGACTAGCCTTGAGCAGTTCTTC. Translated: CASSQTGTSLEQFF.

This clonotype has a single count. The chain joins TRBV13 to TRBJ2-7; 7 bases map to TRBD2. The V and J ends lost 3 bases and 3 bases, in that order; junction bases with no gene match: 5. The CDR3 runs to 14 residues. CDR1 PRHDT and CDR2 FYEKMQ come from the germline V gene (reference sequence). The CDR3 coding sequence is TGTGCCAGCAGCTTTGGCGGGAGTTGCTACGAGCAGTACTTC. Translation: CASSFGGSCYEQYF.

The V and J genes are TRBV28 and TRBJ2-3; TRBD1 matches at 7 bases. The CDR3 loop spans 15 amino acids. V dropped 5 bases and J dropped 2; count of bases not matched to a gene: 7. CDR1 is MDHEN, CDR2 SYDVKM, per germline. CDR3 nucleotides: TGTGCCAGCAGTCCCTGGGACAGAAACACAGATACGCAGTATTTT. Its protein is CASSPWDRNTDTQYF.

This clonotype turned up a few times. The V and J genes are TRBV5-4 and TRBJ2-7; TRBD2 agrees at 9 bases. The germline gives CDR1 SGHNT, CDR2 YYREEE (reference sequence). V was pared by 4 bases and J by 0 bases, with 14 bases of the junction left unmatched. The CDR3 extends over 18 amino acids. CDR3 sequence (DNA): TGTGCCAGCAGCCCATCTATACCGGGACTAGCCGCCTCCTACGAGCAGTACTTC. As protein: CASSPSIPGLAASYEQYF.

This clonotype was found a few times. This chain uses TRBV12-3 or TRBV12-4 with TRBJ2-5; TRBD1 is a possible D gene (7 bases). Trimming took off 5 bases at V and 4 bases at J, with 17 bases between the two ends. This CDR3 is 15 amino acids long. The CDR3 nucleotides read TGTGCCAGCAGTATTAGGAGGGGACAGAGAGAGACCCAGTACTTC. Protein: CASSIRRGQRETQYF.

The gene calls are TRBV7-6 and TRBJ1-3; the match to TRBD1 covers 7 bases. In germline, CDR1 is SGHVS, CDR2 FNYEAQ. The V gene end was trimmed by 5 bases and the J gene end by 0 bases; junction bases not matched to a gene: 4. The CDR3 covers 15 residues. CDR3 sequence: CASSPGQSSGNTIYF. The CDR3 DNA is TGTGCCAGCAGCCCGGGACAGAGCTCTGGAAACACCATATATTTT.

This clonotype was recorded a few times. The CDR3 nucleotides read TGTGCCAGCAGCTTAGGGATAGGGTCCACTCAGCCCCAGCATTTT. It codes for CASSLGIGSTQPQHF. The chain couples TRBV7-8 to TRBJ1-5; D is unresolved. Trimming took off 1 base at V and 6 bases at J, with 13 bases between the two ends. In germline, CDR1 is SGHVS, CDR2 FQNEAQ. The CDR3 spans 15 residues.

This clonotype was detected a few times. The chain couples TRBV29-1 to TRBJ2-7; D possibly matches TRBD1 or TRBD2 (5 bases each). Germline CDR1 and CDR2: SQVTM and ANQGSEA. The CDR3 extends over 12 amino acids. V gave up 6 bases and J gave up 7 bases, with 16 bases separating them. The CDR3 loop is CSVLGVGEEQYF. As DNA, the CDR3 is TGCAGCGTCCTGGGGGTGGGGGAAGAGCAGTACTTC.